This note documents a single T cell receptor (beta chain) sequence. The antigen is unknown. Sequencing was performed with immunoSEQ multiplex PCR; in TCRdb, only in-frame clones are kept and a portion is missing. There are 90,000 to 100,000 clones in the sample; approximately 87% occur only once, and approximately 2.8% lies in the top ten. This sample is part of a study of T cell responses to AZD1222 COVID-19 vaccine. Findings of the study overall: Following two doses of AZD1222, Spike-specific TCR breadth and depth rose.

The CDR3 sequence is 12 residues long. Germline CDR1 reads SGHNT; CDR2 reads YENEEA. V lost 5 bases to trimming and J lost 7 bases, with 12 bases between them. This sample comprised peripheral blood, obtained on day 0 of AZD1222 vaccination. The rearrangement joins TRBV11-3 to TRBJ2-7; D unresolved. This TCR came from an adult in good health. In DNA, the CDR3 is TGTGCCAGCAGCCAAAACATGGGAGAGCAGTACTTC. As protein: CASSQNMGEQYF.